This entry is about one T cell receptor (beta chain). Antigen unknown. The data were taken from a study of neoadjuvant nivolumab and ipilimumab in lung cancer. Whole-study results and caveats: Only two of four nivolumab-treated tumors gained richness and clonality by surgery. TCR clonality did not significantly correlate with pathologic tumor regression. A small number of samples were TCR sequenced.

The CDR3 has 12 residues. Germline V gene sequence: CDR1 SNHLY, CDR2 FYNNEI. With 4 bases removed from V and 5 bases from J, the gap between germline ends came to 8 bases. Profiling relied on immunoSEQ multiplex PCR, and the TCRdb table lists in-frame clones only, not all of them. The table lists around 21,000 clones, about four fifths of them singletons. Sequencing used peripheral blood, obtained before neoadjuvant nivolumab, alone or with ipilimumab. The TCR was taken from an adult with non-small cell lung cancer. V is TRBV2 and J is TRBJ1-2; weak D call: TRBD1 (6 bases). CDR3 residues: CASSGTDYGYTF. The DNA of the CDR3 is TGTGCCAGCAGTGGGACAGATTATGGCTACACCTTC.